This TCR beta chain was identified in a study of identical twins. Study-wide results and caveats: Excess sharing between twins was weaker in beta out-of-frame sequences. Compared with models, monozygotic twins showed more out-of-frame TCR alpha sharing.

MiXCR, applied by TCRdb to the 5' RACE reads, yields one record per CDR3 protein. The table shows 500,000 to 650,000 distinct CDR3 sequences, with about 20% occurring only once. Concerning this clonotype: The target antigen is unknown.

Germline loops: CDR1 SGHKS, CDR2 YYEKEE (reference sequence). Trimming took 1 base from V and 3 from J; bases not matched to a gene: 11. The CDR3 runs 17 residues. These data were also reused for a study on yellow fever vaccine responses in identical twins.

The sequence derives from a young woman in good health. The source material was CD4+ T cells sorted from blood. The chain uses TRBV5-5 and TRBJ2-7, with 9 bases aligning to TRBD1. Here the CDR3 DNA reads TGTGCCAGCAGCTTGTCACAGGGGGCGGTTGGAAGCTACGAGCAGTACTTC. Its protein product is CASSLSQGAVGSYEQYF.